The 10 T cell receptor beta chains below come from one sample, sequenced in a study of blood T cell repertoires in COVID-19. TCRdb's table, derived via immunoSEQ multiplex PCR, lists solely in-frame clones and lacks some. The table includes roughly 250,000 clones, 87% detected once. The sequencing sample was made of peripheral blood. Receptor source: a man aged 55 to 70 who had recovered from COVID-19.

In DNA form, the CDR3 reads TGCGCCAGCAGCTCAGGATCTCAAGATACGCAGTATTTT. This encodes CASSSGSQDTQYF. The chain recombines TRBV5-1 with TRBJ2-3; D unresolved. Trimming cost V 3 bases and J 5 bases, with 10 bases left between them. Germline V lookup: CDR1 SGHRS, CDR2 YFSETQ. CDR3 length: 13 amino acids.

This rearrangement joins TRBV9 to TRBJ1-3; D is perhaps TRBD1 (5 bases). Germline values: CDR1 SGDLS, CDR2 YYNGEE. Trimming pared 4 bases from V and 0 bases from J, leaving 11 bases between. CDR3 length: 15 residues. The CDR3 is CASSSQVYSGNTIYF. DNA of the CDR3: TGTGCCAGCAGCTCACAGGTTTACTCTGGAAACACCATATATTTT.

The J gene is TRBJ2-7, the V gene TRBV5-1; TRBD1 matches at 7 bases. This CDR3 contains 14 residues. V shed 4 bases and J 6 bases; nucleotides not matched to a gene: 10. Looked up from germline, CDR1 is SGHRS and CDR2 is YFSETQ. CDR3 region: CASSPRDSLSEQYF. The CDR3 DNA reads TGCGCCAGCAGCCCCCGGGACAGCCTCAGCGAGCAGTACTTC.

The V gene is TRBV9, the J gene TRBJ1-6, with unresolved D. V was trimmed by 6 bases and J by 5 bases, leaving 12 bases between them. Germline V CDR1 and CDR2: SGDLS, YYNGEE. The CDR3 length is 14 residues. The CDR3 DNA reads TGTGCCAGCACGGCCCAGGCCAATAATTCACCCCTCCACTTT. Its translation: CASTAQANNSPLHF.

This clone has just a few counts. The chain combines TRBV5-1 with TRBJ1-1, with 9 positions matching TRBD1. Germline assignment: CDR1 SGHRS and CDR2 YFSETQ. V gave up 0 bases and J gave up 9 bases; unmatched junction bases: 6. The CDR3 contains 14 residues. CDR3 residues: CASSLGDRAFKAFF. The CDR3 DNA sequence: TGCGCCAGCAGCTTGGGGGACAGGGCCTTTAAAGCTTTCTTT. Looking up the rest from reference TRBV5-1 and TRBJ1-1 gives the full variable domain: KAGVTQTPRYLIKTRGQQVTLSCSPISGHRSVSWYQQTPGQGLQFLFEYFSETQRNKGNFPGRFSGRQFSNSRSEMNVSTLELGDSALYLCASSLGDRAFKAFFGQGTRLTVV.

This chain connects TRBV6-5 to TRBJ1-4; TRBD1 aligns across 7 bases. The V and J ends lost 6 bases and 6 bases, in that order; junction bases with no gene match: 7. CDR1 is MNHEY and CDR2 is SVGAGI in the germline V gene. This CDR3 comprises 14 residues. CDR3 protein: CASSNRGGDEKLFF. For the CDR3, the DNA is TGTGCCAGCAGCAACAGGGGAGGCGATGAAAAACTGTTTTTT.

The V gene is TRBV7-9, the J gene TRBJ1-1; maybe TRBD1 (6 bases). This CDR3 contains 12 residues. V shed 5 bases and J shed 8 bases, with 12 bases lying between them. In germline, CDR1 is SEHNR, CDR2 FQNEAQ (reference sequence). This CDR3 reads CASSVTDREAFF. For the CDR3, the DNA is TGTGCCAGCAGCGTTACAGACAGGGAAGCTTTCTTT.

The CDR3 protein is CASSSSDYEQYF. Written as DNA, the CDR3 is TGTGCCAGCAGCTCCAGCGACTACGAGCAGTACTTC. The chain joins TRBV5-5 to TRBJ2-7; D gene uncertain. V was cut by 3 bases and J by 3 bases, with 7 bases left in between. This CDR3 contains 12 residues. The V gene's germline CDR1 is SGHKS and CDR2 YYEKEE (reference sequence).

V and J are TRBV7-9 and TRBJ1-1; TRBD1 is a possible D gene (6 bases). CDR3 length: 17 amino acids. Germline V gene sequence: CDR1 SEHNR, CDR2 FQNEAQ (reference sequence). V gave up 4 bases and J gave up 4 bases, with 22 bases separating them. The CDR3 region has the DNA TGTGCCAGCAGCTCCCCCCCAGGGGTGGGGATAGGCACTGAAGCTTTCTTT. This codes for CASSSPPGVGIGTEAFF.

The chain is built from TRBV6-5 and TRBJ1-2; 8 bases are a match to TRBD1. CDR1 MNHEY and CDR2 SVGAGI come from the germline V gene. The CDR3 sequence is 15 residues long. V lost 0 bases to trimming and J lost 6 bases; unmatched junction nucleotides: 6. CDR3 DNA: TGTGCCAGCAGTTACTCGGGTCGACAGGGGAATGGCTACACCTTC. This sequence encodes CASSYSGRQGNGYTF.